This is a list of T cell receptor beta chains from one sample in a study of blood T cell repertoires in COVID-19. Profiling relied on immunoSEQ multiplex PCR, and the TCRdb table lists in-frame clones only, not all of them. The sample includes approximately 200,000 clones, roughly nine tenths of them seen just once. The sequenced material came from PBMCs or T cells enriched from blood (not recorded which). Receptors originate from a woman aged 18-29 years in a cohort exposed to, infected with or recovered from COVID-19 (not recorded which). CDR3s include the opening cysteine and the closing phenylalanine or tryptophan. D genes are given only for firm matches. Clone size is shown for a subset of rows, as once, few, many or a class of expanded clone.

size | D | J | V | DNA | CDR3
NA | NA | TRBJ1-1 | TRBV7-9 | TGTGCCAGCAGCTTAGTTGGGGCAGTAATAAACACTGAAGCTTTCTTT | CASSLVGAVINTEAFF
few | NA | TRBJ1-5 | TRBV7-9 | TGTGCCAGCAGCTTCGGAGATCAGCCCCAGCATTTT | CASSFGDQPQHF
NA | NA | TRBJ1-2 | TRBV5-4 | TGTGCCAGCAGCTTGGCAGGGGTGAGCTATGGCTACACCTTC | CASSLAGVSYGYTF
NA | TRBD2 | TRBJ2-3 | TRBV11-2 | TGTGCCAGCAGCTTAAACGTTGGCGGGGGGACAGATACGCAGTATTTT | CASSLNVGGGTDTQYF
NA | TRBD2 | TRBJ2-1 | TRBV19 | TGTGCCAGTAGTCCGAGACTAGCGGGGGGGTCCTCTCGGTTCTTC | CASSPRLAGGSSRFF
NA | NA | TRBJ1-1 | TRBV2 | TGTGCCAGCAGTGAGCAGGGGCGGGACACTGAAGCTTTCTTT | CASSEQGRDTEAFF
NA | TRBD1 | TRBJ1-6 | TRBV19 | TGTGCCAGTACCCCAGACAGGGAACCCTGGCTACCACAACTCCACTTT | CASTPDREPWLPQLHF
NA | TRBD1 | TRBJ2-7 | TRBV6-2/TRBV6-3 | TGTGCCAGCAGTTCCGGGGACAGGGCCGACTCCTACGAGCAGTACTTC | CASSSGDRADSYEQYF
NA | NA | TRBJ1-2 | TRBV19 | TGTGCCAGTAGATCCGCGGGGGGGACTAACTATGGCTACACCTTC | CASRSAGGTNYGYTF
NA | NA | TRBJ1-1 | TRBV6-5 | TGTGCCAGCAGTTACAACAGACAGAAGAACACTGAAGCTTTCTTT | CASSYNRQKNTEAFF
few | NA | TRBJ2-5 | TRBV14 | TGTGCCAGCAGCCAAGTCCGCTCGGGAGAGACCCAGTACTTC | CASSQVRSGETQYF
NA | NA | TRBJ2-7 | TRBV10-2 | TGCGCCAGCAGTGGGGCCCCATCCTACGAGCAGTACTTC | CASSGAPSYEQYF
NA | NA | TRBJ2-3 | TRBV27 | TGTGCCAGCATGGGGTTACAGGGAACTAGCACAGATACGCAGTATTTT | CASMGLQGTSTDTQYF
NA | NA | TRBJ1-1 | TRBV15 | TGTGCCACCAGCGGCGGCGTCATGAACACTGAAGCTTTCTTT | CATSGGVMNTEAFF
NA | NA | TRBJ2-7 | TRBV20-1 | TGCAGTGCTACTACCTCCTACGAGCAGTACTTC | CSATTSYEQYF
NA | TRBD1 | TRBJ2-7 | TRBV6-2/TRBV6-3 | TGTGCCAGCAGCCGCCAGGGGGCCTCCTACGAGCAGTACTTC | CASSRQGASYEQYF
NA | NA | TRBJ1-1 | TRBV2 | TGTGCCAGCAGAAGGGGTCAATCTGAAGCTTTCTTT | CASRRGQSEAFF
NA | NA | TRBJ1-2 | TRBV19 | TGTGCCAGTATCCATACTGGGCAGACCTTGTATGGCTACACCTTC | CASIHTGQTLYGYTF
NA | TRBD1 | TRBJ1-1 | TRBV7-2 | TGTGCCAGCAGCTGGGACAGGGGGGTAGTCACTGAAGCTTTCTTT | CASSWDRGVVTEAFF
NA | NA | TRBJ1-3 | TRBV4-2 | TGTGCCAGCAGCCAAGAGCGAGGATCAGGAAACACCATATATTTT | CASSQERGSGNTIYF
NA | NA | TRBJ1-1 | TRBV6-5 | TGTGCCAGCAGTTACCGGGGACACTCGAACACTGAAGCTTTCTTT | CASSYRGHSNTEAFF
NA | NA | TRBJ1-1 | TRBV7-9 | TGTGCCAGCAGCTTATTGCAGACAACCTATGAAGCTTTCTTT | CASSLLQTTYEAFF
NA | NA | TRBJ1-3 | TRBV19 | TGTGCCAGTAGTATCTTGGGGCCTGGAAACACCATATATTTT | CASSILGPGNTIYF
once | NA | TRBJ2-2 | TRBV10-2 | TGCGCCAGCAGTGAGTCGGGAGCCACCGGGGAGCTGTTTTTT | CASSESGATGELFF
NA | TRBD2 | TRBJ2-5 | TRBV3-1/TRBV3-2 | TGTGCCAGCAGACTGACTAGCGGAAACCAAGAGACCCAGTACTTC | CASRLTSGNQETQYF
few | TRBD1 | TRBJ2-7 | TRBV6-5 | TGTGCCAGCAGTTACTCGGGACAGGGTAACCCCTACGAGCAGTACTTC | CASSYSGQGNPYEQYF
NA | NA | TRBJ1-2 | TRBV2 | TGTGCCAGCAAGTGGGAGGCACGCTATGGCTACACCTTC | CASKWEARYGYTF
once | TRBD1 | TRBJ1-2 | TRBV3-1/TRBV3-2 | TGTGCCAGCAGACTGGGACAGGGCGGTGGCTACACCTTC | CASRLGQGGGYTF
NA | NA | TRBJ2-6 | TRBV7-2 | TGTGCCAGCAGCCCTTCATGGCTTGGGGCCAACGTCCTGACTTTC | CASSPSWLGANVLTF
NA | TRBD1 | TRBJ1-1 | TRBV10-1 | TGCGCCAGCAGTTACACCCGGGACAGGGGGATCACTGAAGCTTTCTTT | CASSYTRDRGITEAFF
NA | NA | TRBJ1-1 | TRBV7-9 | TGTGCCAGCACTTTAGCTGGCATGAACACTGAAGCTTTCTTT | CASTLAGMNTEAFF
once | NA | TRBJ2-5 | TRBV18 | TGTGCCAGCTCAGTACAGAGAGAGACCCAGTACTTC | CASSVQRETQYF
NA | NA | TRBJ1-1 | TRBV2 | TGTGCCAGCAAGGAGGGGACTACTATGAACACTGAAGCTTTCTTT | CASKEGTTMNTEAFF
once | NA | TRBJ1-2 | TRBV6-6 | TGTGCCAGCAGTTACTTGGGAGGTTCTTATGGCTACACCTTC | CASSYLGGSYGYTF
NA | NA | TRBJ1-6 | TRBV18 | TGTGCCAGCTCACCGCCACAGAGCTCCTATAATTCACCCCTCCACTTT | CASSPPQSSYNSPLHF
NA | TRBD2 | TRBJ2-1 | TRBV18 | TGTGCCAGCTTCGGGGGGACTAGTCCCTACAATGAGCAGTTCTTC | CASFGGTSPYNEQFF
NA | NA | TRBJ1-1 | TRBV3-1/TRBV3-2 | TGTGCCAGCAGACGTCAGGGAAACACTGAAGCTTTCTTT | CASRRQGNTEAFF
NA | TRBD1 | TRBJ1-1 | TRBV5-1 | TGCGCCAGCAGCTTGGTAGGGGGCCCGTACACTGAAGCTTTCTTT | CASSLVGGPYTEAFF
NA | TRBD2 | TRBJ2-5 | TRBV5-1 | TGCGCCAGCAGCTGGGGACTAGCGGGAGGTAGGGAGACCCAGTACTTC | CASSWGLAGGRETQYF
NA | TRBD1 | TRBJ1-2 | TRBV5-6 | TGTGTCAGCAGCCCGGGGACAGCCACCTACACCTTC | CVSSPGTATYTF
NA | NA | TRBJ1-2 | TRBV18 | TGTGCCAGCTCACCGGAGACAGCACCTAACTATGGCTACACCTTC | CASSPETAPNYGYTF
few | NA | TRBJ1-3 | TRBV4-1 | TGCGCCAGCAGCCAAGATGAGGCCGCTGGAAACACCATATATTTT | CASSQDEAAGNTIYF
NA | TRBD2 | TRBJ2-7 | TRBV11-2 | TGTGCCAGCAGCCGTACTAGCGGGTCCTCCTACGAGCAGTACTTC | CASSRTSGSSYEQYF
NA | NA | TRBJ1-4 | TRBV18 | TGTGCCAGCTCACCAGGGGCGGCAGTTGAAAAACTGTTTTTT | CASSPGAAVEKLFF
NA | NA | TRBJ1-2 | TRBV2 | TGTGCCAGCAGTGAAAGGCAGGTCTATGGCTACACCTTC | CASSERQVYGYTF
NA | NA | TRBJ2-6 | TRBV12-3/TRBV12-4 | TGTGCCAGCAGCTTCGCTGGGGCCAACGTCCTGACTTTC | CASSFAGANVLTF
NA | NA | TRBJ2-7 | TRBV19 | TGTGCCAGTAGTAAGAGGGCCCACGAGCAGTACTTC | CASSKRAHEQYF
once | TRBD1 | TRBJ2-6 | TRBV14 | TGTGCCAGCAGCCGCCGAGTGGGACAGGCAATTTTATCGGGCGGGGCCAACGTCCTGACTTTC | CASSRRVGQAILSGGANVLTF
NA | NA | TRBJ1-5 | TRBV7-2 | TGTGCCAGCAGCTTTGAGTGGGGCGATAGCAATCAGCCCCAGCATTTT | CASSFEWGDSNQPQHF
NA | NA | TRBJ1-1 | TRBV27 | TGTGCCACCAGCGGTTTCCCGAACACTGAAGCTTTCTTT | CATSGFPNTEAFF
NA | NA | TRBJ1-4 | TRBV11-2 | TGTGCCAGCAGAGCGACAGTTGACGAAAAACTGTTTTTT | CASRATVDEKLFF
few | TRBD1 | TRBJ1-2 | TRBV7-8 | TGTGCCAGCAGCTTAGCGCGGGACAGGGGCTATGGCTACACCTTC | CASSLARDRGYGYTF
NA | NA | TRBJ1-3 | TRBV6-1 | TGTGCCAGCAGTGAGCCGACGGGAGGGCCTGGAAACACCATATATTTT | CASSEPTGGPGNTIYF
NA | TRBD2 | TRBJ2-3 | TRBV4-1 | TGCGCCAGCAGCCAAGGCCCCAAGCGGGAGGGGTCGACAGATACGCAGTATTTT | CASSQGPKREGSTDTQYF
once | NA | TRBJ1-2 | TRBV15 | TGTGCCACCAGCCCGGAAGGGGCGTCGTACTATGGCTACACCTTC | CATSPEGASYYGYTF
NA | NA | TRBJ1-1 | TRBV11-3 | TGTGCCAGCAGCCCCCACAAGGCAGGGGCCACTGAAGCTTTCTTT | CASSPHKAGATEAFF
NA | NA | TRBJ2-7 | TRBV19 | TGTGCCAGTAGTATGTCCTCAGGGTCGAACTACGAGCAGTACTTC | CASSMSSGSNYEQYF
NA | TRBD2 | TRBJ2-3 | TRBV6-4 | TGTGCCAGCAGTGAGAGCGGGAGGGCCCCCGATACGCAGTATTTT | CASSESGRAPDTQYF
NA | TRBD1 | TRBJ2-7 | TRBV14 | TGTGCCAGCAGCCAAGATTACAGGGGCCAATCCTACGAGCAGTACTTC | CASSQDYRGQSYEQYF
NA | NA | TRBJ1-2 | TRBV2 | TGTGCCAGCAGTGCAGAAGCTAACTATGGCTACACCTTC | CASSAEANYGYTF